The rows below give T cell receptor beta chains drawn from one sample of a study of spatial heterogeneity in lung cancer. TCRdb itself ran the 5' RACE reads through MiXCR, one entry per CDR3 protein. The table includes approximately 9,200 distinct CDR3 sequences, 5% detected once. Here the sequenced sample was lung tumor tissue, taken at surgery. These receptors came from a female donor with early-stage non-small cell lung cancer. Both conserved end residues are part of each CDR3. D genes are given only for firm matches. Only part of the rows carry a size: once, few, many, or a class if the clone is expanded.

J gene: TRBJ2-2; clone size: medium-sized; D gene: .; V gene: TRBV7-9; CDR3 protein: CASSLMGGNTGELFF; CDR3 DNA: TGTGCCAGCAGCTTGATGGGGGGAAACACCGGGGAGCTGTTTTTT
J gene: TRBJ1-1; clone size: large; D gene: TRBD1; V gene: TRBV10-3; CDR3 protein: CAISAGTGGGSGTEAFF; CDR3 DNA: TGTGCCATCAGTGCCGGGACAGGGGGTGGTAGTGGTACTGAAGCTTTCTTT
J gene: TRBJ2-4; clone size: .; D gene: .; V gene: TRBV7-2; CDR3 protein: CASSLGVTRFQYF; CDR3 DNA: TGTGCCAGCAGCTTAGGAGTGACTCGATTTCAGTACTTC
J gene: TRBJ1-4; clone size: medium-sized; D gene: TRBD1; V gene: TRBV7-9; CDR3 protein: CASSSWTGQYEKLFF; CDR3 DNA: TGTGCCAGCAGCTCCTGGACAGGGCAGTACGAAAAACTGTTTTTT
J gene: TRBJ2-7; clone size: medium-sized; D gene: .; V gene: TRBV18; CDR3 protein: CASSLTRNEPYEQYF; CDR3 DNA: TGTGCCAGCTCCCTTACTAGAAACGAGCCCTACGAGCAGTACTTC
J gene: TRBJ1-2; clone size: many; D gene: TRBD1; V gene: TRBV10-3; CDR3 protein: CAISSGDRGIYGYTF; CDR3 DNA: TGTGCCATCAGTAGCGGGGACAGGGGGATCTATGGCTACACCTTC
J gene: TRBJ2-6; clone size: many; D gene: .; V gene: TRBV18; CDR3 protein: CASSPWDASSGANVLTF; CDR3 DNA: TGTGCCAGCTCACCCTGGGACGCCTCCTCTGGGGCCAACGTCCTGACTTTC
J gene: TRBJ2-7; clone size: few; D gene: .; V gene: TRBV29-1; CDR3 protein: CSVVQEKIYEQYF; CDR3 DNA: TGCAGCGTTGTCCAGGAAAAAATTTACGAGCAGTACTTC
J gene: TRBJ2-3; clone size: medium-sized; D gene: TRBD2; V gene: TRBV9; CDR3 protein: CASSPSGSRTDTQYF; CDR3 DNA: TGTGCCAGCAGCCCTAGCGGGAGCCGGACAGATACGCAGTATTTT
J gene: TRBJ1-2; clone size: many; D gene: .; V gene: TRBV6-1; CDR3 protein: CASSSQGWYGYTF; CDR3 DNA: TGTGCCAGCAGTTCACAGGGTTGGTATGGCTACACCTTC
J gene: TRBJ2-7; clone size: .; D gene: TRBD2; V gene: TRBV27; CDR3 protein: CASSWGLAAYYEQYF; CDR3 DNA: TGTGCCAGCAGTTGGGGACTAGCAGCGTACTACGAGCAGTACTTC
J gene: TRBJ1-2; clone size: medium-sized; D gene: .; V gene: TRBV9; CDR3 protein: CASSVGDNYGYTF; CDR3 DNA: TGTGCCAGCAGCGTAGGGGACAACTATGGCTACACCTTC
J gene: TRBJ1-3; clone size: many; D gene: .; V gene: TRBV12-3/TRBV12-4; CDR3 protein: CASSFGSGNTIYF; CDR3 DNA: TGTGCCAGCAGTTTCGGCTCTGGAAACACCATATATTTT
J gene: TRBJ2-5; clone size: many; D gene: .; V gene: TRBV10-1; CDR3 protein: CASSESDDQETQYF; CDR3 DNA: TGCGCCAGCAGTGAGTCGGACGACCAAGAGACCCAGTACTTC
J gene: TRBJ1-1; clone size: medium-sized; D gene: .; V gene: TRBV13; CDR3 protein: CASMRDHTEAFF; CDR3 DNA: TGTGCCAGCATGCGAGATCACACTGAAGCTTTCTTT
J gene: TRBJ2-7; clone size: many; D gene: .; V gene: TRBV14; CDR3 protein: CASGRTFGGEQYF; CDR3 DNA: TGTGCCAGCGGTAGGACATTCGGCGGCGAGCAGTACTTC
J gene: TRBJ2-1; clone size: many; D gene: .; V gene: TRBV11-3; CDR3 protein: CASSLVGAGKQFF; CDR3 DNA: TGTGCCAGCAGCTTAGTAGGGGCTGGTAAGCAGTTCTTC
J gene: TRBJ2-3; clone size: medium-sized; D gene: TRBD2; V gene: TRBV27; CDR3 protein: CASSLAGVGDTQYF; CDR3 DNA: TGTGCCAGCAGTTTGGCGGGAGTGGGGGATACGCAGTATTTT
J gene: TRBJ2-7; clone size: medium-sized; D gene: .; V gene: TRBV9; CDR3 protein: CASSVTFSSYEQYF; CDR3 DNA: TGTGCCAGCAGCGTAACGTTTTCCTCCTACGAGCAGTACTTC
J gene: TRBJ1-6; clone size: many; D gene: .; V gene: TRBV28; CDR3 protein: CASTPEGRSPLHF; CDR3 DNA: TGTGCCAGCACCCCCGAGGGTAGATCACCCCTCCACTTT